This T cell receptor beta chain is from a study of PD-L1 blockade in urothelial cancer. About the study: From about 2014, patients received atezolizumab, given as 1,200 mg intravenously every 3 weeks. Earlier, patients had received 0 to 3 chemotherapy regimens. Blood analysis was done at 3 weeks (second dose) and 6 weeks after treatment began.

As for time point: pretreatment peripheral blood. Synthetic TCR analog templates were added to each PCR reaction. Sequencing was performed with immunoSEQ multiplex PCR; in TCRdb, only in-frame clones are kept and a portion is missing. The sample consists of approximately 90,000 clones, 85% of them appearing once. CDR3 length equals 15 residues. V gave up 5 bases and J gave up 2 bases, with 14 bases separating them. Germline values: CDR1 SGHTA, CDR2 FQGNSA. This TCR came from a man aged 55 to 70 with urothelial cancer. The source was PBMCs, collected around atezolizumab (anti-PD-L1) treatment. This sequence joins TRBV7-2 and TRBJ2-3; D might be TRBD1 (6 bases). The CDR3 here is CASSPVQGFTDTQYF. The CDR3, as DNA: TGTGCCAGCAGCCCCGTTCAGGGGTTCACAGATACGCAGTATTTT.